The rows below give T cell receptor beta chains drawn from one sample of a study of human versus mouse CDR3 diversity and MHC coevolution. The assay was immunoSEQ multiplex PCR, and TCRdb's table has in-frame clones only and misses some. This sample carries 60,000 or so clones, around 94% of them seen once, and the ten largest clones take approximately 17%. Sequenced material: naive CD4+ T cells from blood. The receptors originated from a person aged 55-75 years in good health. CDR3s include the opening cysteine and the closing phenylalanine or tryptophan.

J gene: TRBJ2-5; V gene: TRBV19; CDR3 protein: CASSIDRAETQYF
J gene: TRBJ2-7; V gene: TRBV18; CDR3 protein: CASSPSGRVEEQYF
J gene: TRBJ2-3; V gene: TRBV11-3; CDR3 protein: CASSLGGGSGGTDTQYF
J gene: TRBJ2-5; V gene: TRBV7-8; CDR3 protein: CASSSSGVQETQYF
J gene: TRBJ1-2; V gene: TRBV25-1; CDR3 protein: CASSEWGGDYGYTF
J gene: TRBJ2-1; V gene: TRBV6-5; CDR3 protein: CASSLPRANEQFF
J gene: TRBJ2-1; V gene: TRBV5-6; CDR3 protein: CASSFGLRGAGGPFEQFF
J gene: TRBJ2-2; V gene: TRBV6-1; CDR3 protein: CASSEGRTLANTGELFF
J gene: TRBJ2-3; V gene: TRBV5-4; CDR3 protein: CASSLPPAGGTDTQYF
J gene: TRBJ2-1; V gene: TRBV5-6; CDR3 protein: CASSSGQAHTLYNEQFF
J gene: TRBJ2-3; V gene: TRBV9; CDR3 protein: CASSLDGRVTDTQYF
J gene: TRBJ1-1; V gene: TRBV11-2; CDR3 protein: CASSLGGTRGTEAFF
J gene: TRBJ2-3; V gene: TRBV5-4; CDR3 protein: CASSLPLLTDTQYF
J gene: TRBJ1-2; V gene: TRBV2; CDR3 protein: CASSPDRVYSF
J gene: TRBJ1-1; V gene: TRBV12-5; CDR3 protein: CASGLLIAGAFF
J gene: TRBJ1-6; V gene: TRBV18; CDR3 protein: CASSPMAPPNSPLHF
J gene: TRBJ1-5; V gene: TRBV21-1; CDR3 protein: CAAWRLPSNQPQHF
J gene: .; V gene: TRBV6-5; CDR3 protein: CASSGTSSSYEQYF
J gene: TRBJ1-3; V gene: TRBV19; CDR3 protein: CASSLRTSGNTIYF
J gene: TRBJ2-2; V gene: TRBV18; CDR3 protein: CASSRDNLRTGELFF
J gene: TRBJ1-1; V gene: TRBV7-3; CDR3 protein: CASSLTEDTEAFF
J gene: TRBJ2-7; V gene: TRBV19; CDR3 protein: CASSTSVDGAEQYF
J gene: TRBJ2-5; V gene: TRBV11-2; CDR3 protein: CASATGEQETQYF
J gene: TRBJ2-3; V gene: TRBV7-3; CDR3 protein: CASSSRVAGLSDTQYF
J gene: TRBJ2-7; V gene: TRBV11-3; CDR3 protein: CASSPGGGSAYEQYF
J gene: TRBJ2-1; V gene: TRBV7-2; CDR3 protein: CASSSFGKRYNEQFF
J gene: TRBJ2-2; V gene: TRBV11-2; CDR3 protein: CASSLEGPGLAGEYTGELFF
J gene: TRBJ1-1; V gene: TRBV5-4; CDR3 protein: CASTPGGALNTEAFF
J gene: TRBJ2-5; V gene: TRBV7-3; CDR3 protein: CASSLQGRGETQYF
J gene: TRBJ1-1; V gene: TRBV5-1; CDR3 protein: CASSWWTGTNTEAFF
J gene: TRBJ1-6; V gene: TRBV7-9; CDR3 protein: CASSWGTGRNSPLHF